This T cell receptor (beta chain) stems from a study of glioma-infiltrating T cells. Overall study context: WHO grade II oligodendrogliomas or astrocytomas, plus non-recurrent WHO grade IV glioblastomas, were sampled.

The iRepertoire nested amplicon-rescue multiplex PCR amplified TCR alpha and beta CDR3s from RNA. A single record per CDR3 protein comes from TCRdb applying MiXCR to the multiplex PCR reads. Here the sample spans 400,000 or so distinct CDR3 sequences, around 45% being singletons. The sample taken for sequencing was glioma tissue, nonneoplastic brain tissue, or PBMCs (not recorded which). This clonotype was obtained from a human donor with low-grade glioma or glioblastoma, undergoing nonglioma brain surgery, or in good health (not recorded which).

CDR3 protein: CASSIFTGLNSPLHF. Here the CDR3 DNA reads TGTGCCAGTAGTATCTTCACCGGGTTGAATTCACCCCTCCACTTT. The chain couples TRBV19 to TRBJ1-6; unclear D gene. There are 15 residues in the CDR3. V dropped 3 bases and J dropped 7 bases, with 13 bases sitting between them. Germline CDR1 and CDR2: LNHDA and SQIVND (reference sequence).